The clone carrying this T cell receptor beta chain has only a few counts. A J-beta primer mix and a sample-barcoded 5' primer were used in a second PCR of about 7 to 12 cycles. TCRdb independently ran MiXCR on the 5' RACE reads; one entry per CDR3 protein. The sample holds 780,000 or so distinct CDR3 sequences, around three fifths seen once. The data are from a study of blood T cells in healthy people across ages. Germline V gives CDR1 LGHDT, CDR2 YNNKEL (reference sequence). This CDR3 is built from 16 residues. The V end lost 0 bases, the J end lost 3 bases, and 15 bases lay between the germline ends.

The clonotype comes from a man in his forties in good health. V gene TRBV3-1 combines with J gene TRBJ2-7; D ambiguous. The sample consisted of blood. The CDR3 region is CASSQDQDPKIYEQYF. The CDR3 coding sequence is TGTGCCAGCAGCCAAGACCAGGACCCAAAAATCTACGAGCAGTACTTC.